One sample yielded the 18 T cell receptor beta chains listed below, sequenced in a study of human T cells and chemical hapten exposure. Time point noted: pre-sensitization, week 0. Treatment of the sample: therapeutic diphenylcyclopropenone sensitization with weekly scalp DPC. The authors' total RNA extraction used unfractionated whole blood. TCRdb analysed the RACE reads with MiXCR anew, one entry per CDR3 protein. The sample holds under 45,000 distinct CDR3 sequences, over 9% seen once. The sequencing here drew on whole blood, taken in connection with sensitization to the hapten diphenylcyclopropenone (DPC). All receptors come from a man aged 50-60 years with alopecia areata. Some clones in this sample may be carry-over from other donors' samples.

This clonotype was detected many times. J is TRBJ2-1 and V is TRBV6-4, with 12 positions matching TRBD2. This CDR3 is 14 amino acids long. V was pared by 4 bases and J by 8 bases, with 3 bases of the junction left unmatched. CDR1 and CDR2 from the germline V gene are MRHNA and SNTAGT. The CDR3 region is CASSGTSGMDEQFF. The DNA of the CDR3 is TGTGCCAGCAGTGGGACTAGCGGGATGGATGAGCAGTTCTTC.

This rearrangement joins TRBV29-1 to TRBJ2-2, with 7 bases aligning to TRBD1. CDR3 length equals 14 residues. V was clipped by 6 bases and J by 7 bases; unmatched bases: 11. Germline CDR1 reads SQVTM; CDR2 reads ANQGSEA. The CDR3, as DNA: TGCAGCGTGGCCGAGAGGGGGCATGGCGGGGAGCTGTTTTTT. It is translated as CSVAERGHGGELFF.

A few counts support this clonotype. This chain links TRBV30 with TRBJ2-1; TRBD2 might be the D (6 bases). Germline V CDR1 and CDR2: GTSNPN, SVGIG (reference sequence). There are 15 residues in the CDR3. Trimming shortened V by 2 bases and J by 2 bases, and 13 bases separated the two germline ends. CDR3 nucleotide sequence: TGTGCCTGGAGTAAGGCTGGCGGGACCTACAATGAGCAGTTCTTC. This gives the protein CAWSKAGGTYNEQFF.

This clonotype was detected many times. CDR3 amino acids: CASSLMRNEQFF. CDR3 in DNA: TGTGCCAGCAGCCTAATGAGGAATGAGCAGTTCTTC. The rearrangement uses TRBV28 and TRBJ2-1; D not certain. CDR3 length: 12 amino acids. Deletions cut 6 bases from V and 7 bases from J, with 10 bases between. CDR1 and CDR2 from the germline V gene are MDHEN and SYDVKM.

This clonotype showed up just a few times. The chain couples TRBV9 to TRBJ2-3, with 13 bases lining up with TRBD2. The CDR3 is 15 residues long. Looked up from germline, CDR1 is SGDLS and CDR2 is YYNGEE. V shed 3 bases and J 3 bases; nucleotides not matched to a gene: 1. CDR3 loop: CASSGTSGRTDTQYF. CDR3 DNA: TGTGCCAGCAGCGGGACTAGCGGGAGAACAGATACGCAGTATTTT.

This clonotype has ten or more counts. The V and J genes are TRBV4-1 and TRBJ2-7; D uncertain. Germline V CDR1 and CDR2: MGHRA, YSYEKL. CDR3 size: 13 residues. The V and J ends lost 5 bases and 10 bases respectively, with 18 bases between them. CDR3 sequence (DNA): TGCGCCAGCAGCACCCGGACGGACGCCCCCCAGTACTTC. Amino acid sequence: CASSTRTDAPQYF.

V is TRBV7-9 and J is TRBJ2-2, with TRBD2 as a possible D gene (6 bases). The CDR3 is 13 residues long. The V end was cut by 8 bases, the J end by 4 bases, with 11 bases between. Germline values: CDR1 SEHNR, CDR2 FQNEAQ (reference sequence). The CDR3 DNA reads TGTGCCAGCCGGGAGCAGGGCACCGGGGAGCTGTTTTTT. Its translation is CASREQGTGELFF.

The CDR3 nucleotides are TGCGCCAGCAGCTTGAATAGTCAAAACTATGGCTACACCTTC. As protein: CASSLNSQNYGYTF. The chain joins TRBV5-1 to TRBJ1-2; D uncertain. The CDR3 consists of 14 residues. CDR1 SGHRS and CDR2 YFSETQ come from the germline V gene. With 1 base removed from V and 2 bases from J, the gap between germline ends came to 9 bases. Supplemented by reference TRBV5-1 and TRBJ1-2, the full variable domain reads KAGVTQTPRYLIKTRGQQVTLSCSPISGHRSVSWYQQTPGQGLQFLFEYFSETQRNKGNFPGRFSGRQFSNSRSEMNVSTLELGDSALYLCASSLNSQNYGYTFGSGTRLTVV.

Ten or more counts support this clonotype. The chain links TRBV19 to TRBJ1-5; D is unclear. Trimming took off 5 bases at V and 0 bases at J, with 11 bases between the two ends. Looked up from germline, CDR1 is LNHDA and CDR2 is SQIVND (reference sequence). The CDR3 covers 15 residues. The CDR3 spells CASSGLETSNQPQHF. CDR3 nucleotides: TGTGCCAGTAGTGGTTTGGAGACTAGCAATCAGCCCCAGCATTTT.

The rearrangement joins TRBV3-1 to TRBJ1-2; D not certain. CDR1 is LGHDT and CDR2 is YNNKEL in the germline V gene (reference sequence). The CDR3 runs 12 residues. V lost 2 bases and J lost 8, with 9 bases in between. CDR3 DNA sequence: TGTGCCAGCAGCCAATCCAATCGCGGCTACACCTTC. This sequence encodes CASSQSNRGYTF. Supplemented by reference TRBV3-1 and TRBJ1-2, the full variable domain reads DTAVSQTPKYLVTQMGNDKSIKCEQNLGHDTMYWYKQDSKKFLKIMFSYNNKELIINETVPNRFSPKSPDKAHLNLHINSLELGDSAVYFCASSQSNRGYTFGSGTRLTVV.

This clonotype has only a few counts. The junction departs from the called germline gene at one end, perhaps through a read error. In DNA, the CDR3 is TGTGCCAGCAGTTTATTTCGACTAGTCTCCCACAATGAGCAGTTCTTC. This translates into CASSLFRLVSHNEQFF. The V call is TRBV28, the J call TRBJ2-1; the D gene is possibly TRBD2 (6 bases). This CDR3 has 16 residues. Germline lookup yields CDR1 MDHEN and CDR2 SYDVKM.

This clonotype was recorded at least ten times. V gene TRBV5-5 combines with J gene TRBJ2-1; 7 nucleotides agree with TRBD1. From germline, CDR1 is SGHKS and CDR2 YYEKEE (reference sequence). V shed 3 bases, J shed 0 bases, and the junction held 12 bases outside the gene matches. CDR3 length equals 18 residues. The CDR3 is CASSSHDLRQGSYNEQFF. CDR3 coding DNA: TGTGCCAGCAGCTCTCATGACCTAAGACAGGGCTCCTACAATGAGCAGTTCTTC.

This clonotype was counted at least ten times. The V call is TRBV12-3 or TRBV12-4, the J call TRBJ2-1, with D tentatively TRBD2 (6 bases). Trimming removed 4 bases at V and 0 bases at J, with 10 bases between. This CDR3 spans 15 amino acids. In DNA, the CDR3 is TGTGCCAGCAGTTCGGAGGGATTCTCCTACAATGAGCAGTTCTTC. This translates into CASSSEGFSYNEQFF.

This clonotype was found many times. This rearrangement joins TRBV20-1 to TRBJ2-7, with D perhaps matching TRBD1 or TRBD2 (5 bases each). Germline-derived CDR1 and CDR2 are DFQATT and SNEGSKA (reference sequence). This CDR3 spans 14 amino acids. V gave up 1 base and J gave up 6 bases, with 16 bases separating them. For the CDR3, the DNA is TGCAGTGCTAGAGTCCCGGGGACCCCCAGCGAGCAGTACTTC. Protein: CSARVPGTPSEQYF.

Remarks on this clonotype: A much larger clone lies a single base off, so this may be a read error. The chain carries TRBV27 and TRBJ1-2, with TRBD1 as a possible D gene (6 bases). This CDR3 spans 16 amino acids. Looked up from germline, CDR1 is MNHEY and CDR2 is SMNVEV (reference sequence). CDR3 in DNA: TGTGTCAGCAGTCCCTCTAGGGGGGTATCAGTCTATGGCTACACCTTC. The encoded protein is CVSSPSRGVSVYGYTF.

This clonotype was seen many times. V is TRBV4-2 and J is TRBJ1-5; a possible D gene is TRBD1 (5 bases). The CDR3 runs to 14 residues. The V gene's germline CDR1 is LGHNA and CDR2 YNFKEQ. V was trimmed by 6 bases and J by 3 bases, leaving 12 bases between them. The CDR3 loop reads CASSPLGTNQPQHF. Here the CDR3 DNA reads TGTGCCAGCAGTCCGTTAGGGACCAATCAGCCCCAGCATTTT.

In this sample, this clonotype turned up many times. The chain combines TRBV5-4 with TRBJ2-2, with a possible D match to TRBD2 (5 bases). The CDR3 length is 13 residues. CDR1 and CDR2 (germline): SGHNT, YYREEE (reference sequence). V lost 0 bases and J 10 bases, leaving 10 bases between the germline ends. The CDR3 DNA reads TGTGCCAGCAGCTTGGCTGGCGGGTTGGAGCTGTTTTTT. It encodes CASSLAGGLELFF.

This clonotype was observed a single time. The V and J genes are TRBV29-1 and TRBJ2-4; 9 bases map to TRBD1. CDR1 and CDR2 (germline): SQVTM, ANQGSEA. CDR3 length: 17 residues. J lost 1 base, V lost 3 bases, and 10 bases had no gene match. CDR3 protein: CSVERAGQGHAKNIQYF. CDR3 DNA sequence: TGCAGCGTTGAGAGAGCTGGACAGGGGCACGCCAAAAACATTCAGTACTTC.